The following is a T cell receptor beta chain sequence with its context. Its antigen is not identified. The repertoire was sequenced with immunoSEQ multiplex PCR; TCRdb's copy has only in-frame clones and lacks some. The data hold some 120,000 clones, with roughly 90% observed a single time. The sample is drawn from a study of cytomegalovirus exposure and HLA in healthy donors. Study at large: The roughly 700 first-cohort repertoires shared a platform with the 120 or so validation repertoires, as reported in a later analysis. The study's findings and limits: Some TCR beta chains (about 170 of them) were listed as cytomegalovirus-associated. With high specificity and sensitivity, the classifier reportedly diagnosed cytomegalovirus status. The dataset shows that most TCR sequences were rare, while some public TCRs occurred in many donors.

Germline V gene sequence: CDR1 SGHAT, CDR2 FQNNGV. Trimming removed 1 base at V and 6 bases at J, with 18 bases between. The CDR3 runs 17 residues. Sequencing was carried out using PBMCs. The V gene is TRBV11-2, the J gene TRBJ2-2; D possibly corresponds to TRBD1 (8 bases). This receptor was taken from a young woman in good health and CMV-seronegative. The chain's CDR3 is CASSLVLRQGRAGELFF. The CDR3 coding sequence is TGTGCCAGCAGCTTAGTTTTGAGACAGGGGAGGGCCGGGGAGCTGTTTTTT.